This TCR beta chain came from a study of technical replicates of blood from a handful of donors. Losses at the gene ends were 4 bases for V and 8 bases for J; bases not matched to a gene: 9. This CDR3 region has 15 residues. Germline V gives CDR1 LGHNT, CDR2 FRNRAP. TCRdb's table, derived via immunoSEQ multiplex PCR, lists solely in-frame clones and lacks some. The profile covers approximately 51,000 clones, with around 93% appearing a single time and about 4% taken by the ten largest. The sample consisted of PBMCs. This TCR was recovered from a human donor in good health. Some clones in this sample may be carry-over from other donors' samples. The chain combines TRBV12-5 with TRBJ2-1; 9 bases map to TRBD2. The CDR3 reads CASGSSGAGAHEQFF. In nucleotides, the CDR3 is TGTGCTAGTGGTTCTAGCGGGGCAGGGGCCCATGAGCAGTTCTTC. The variable domain in full, completed from reference TRBV12-5 and TRBJ2-1, reads DARVTQTPRHKVTEMGQEVTMRCQPILGHNTVFWYRQTMMQGLELLAYFRNRAPLDDSGMPKDRFSAEMPDATLATLKIQPSEPRDSAVYFCASGSSGAGAHEQFFGPGTRLTVL.